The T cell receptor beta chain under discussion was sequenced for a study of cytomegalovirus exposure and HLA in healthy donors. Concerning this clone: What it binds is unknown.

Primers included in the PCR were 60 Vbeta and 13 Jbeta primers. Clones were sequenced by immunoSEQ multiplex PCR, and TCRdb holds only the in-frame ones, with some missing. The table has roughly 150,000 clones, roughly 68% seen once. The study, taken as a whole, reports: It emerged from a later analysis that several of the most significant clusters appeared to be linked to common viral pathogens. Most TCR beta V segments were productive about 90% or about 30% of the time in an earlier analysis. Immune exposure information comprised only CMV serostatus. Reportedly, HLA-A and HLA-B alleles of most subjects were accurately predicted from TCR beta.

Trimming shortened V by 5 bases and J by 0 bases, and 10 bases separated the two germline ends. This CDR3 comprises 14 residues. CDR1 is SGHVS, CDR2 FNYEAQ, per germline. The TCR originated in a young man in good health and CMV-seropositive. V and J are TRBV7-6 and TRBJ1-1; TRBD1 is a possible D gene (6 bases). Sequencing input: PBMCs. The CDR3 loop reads CASSPNRVNTEAFF. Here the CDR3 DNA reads TGTGCCAGCAGCCCGAACAGGGTGAACACTGAAGCTTTCTTT.